The rows below give T cell receptor beta chains drawn from one sample of a study of beta chain features in type 1 diabetes. Sequenced by immunoSEQ multiplex PCR; TCRdb stores in-frame clones only, minus some. Among about 360,000 clones listed, over 10% were seen once. Material: naive CD4+ T cells from blood. The receptors derive from a young man in good health. Both conserved end residues are part of each CDR3. The order of the fields is CDR3 length, J gene, clone size, D gene, V gene, CDR3 DNA, CDR3 protein. The D gene is left open where the match is weak. A row's size may be missing; if present it is once, few, many or a size class.

>16|TRBJ2-7|.|.|TRBV4-2
TGTGCCAGCAGCCAAGATAGCGCTACCTACTTTGGCGAGCAGTACTTC
CASSQDSATYFGEQYF
>15|TRBJ1-2|few|TRBD1|TRBV28
TGTGCCAGCAGTTCCGGACAGGGAGCTAACTATGGCTACACCTTC
CASSSGQGANYGYTF
>13|TRBJ2-7|.|.|TRBV7-9
TGTGCCAGCAGCAGGGGGTTCGGCTACGAGCAGTACTTC
CASSRGFGYEQYF
>14|TRBJ1-1|few|.|TRBV18
TGTGCCAGCTCACCACGCTCAGAGAACACTGAAGCTTTCTTT
CASSPRSENTEAFF
>15|TRBJ2-2|.|.|TRBV4-1
TGCGCCAGCACTCTTGAGGGCGCCGGCACCGGGGAGCTGTTTTTT
CASTLEGAGTGELFF
>14|TRBJ1-5|few|.|TRBV4-3
TGCGCCAGCAGCCAACGTGTTTGGGGCCAGCCCCAGCATTTT
CASSQRVWGQPQHF
>12|TRBJ2-5|.|TRBD1|TRBV5-8
TGTGCCAGCAGCTTCACCGGACAGGCTAAGTACTTC
CASSFTGQAKYF
>14|TRBJ2-5|few|.|TRBV18
TGTGCCAGCTCGGACACAGGGACCCAAGAGACCCAGTACTTC
CASSDTGTQETQYF
>14|TRBJ2-7|.|TRBD1|TRBV7-3
TGTGCCACTACGGACGGACAGGGGGTATACGAGCAGTACTTC
CATTDGQGVYEQYF
>15|TRBJ2-4|few|TRBD2|TRBV11-2
TGTGCCAGCAGCTTCAATAGCGGGGGCAAAAACATTCAGTACTTC
CASSFNSGGKNIQYF
>13|TRBJ1-2|few|TRBD1|TRBV18
TGTGCCAGCTCACCCGACAGGGCCCATGGCTACACCTTC
CASSPDRAHGYTF
>18|TRBJ2-1|few|TRBD2|TRBV4-3
TGCGCCAGCAGCCGGGGGGGCCCGGGACTAGCGGGAGTCAATGAGCAGTTCTTC
CASSRGGPGLAGVNEQFF
>14|TRBJ1-2|few|TRBD1|TRBV7-2
TGTGCCAGCAGCGCTAGACAGGGGGCGTGGGGCTACACCTTC
CASSARQGAWGYTF
>12|TRBJ2-7|few|TRBD1|TRBV27
TGTGCCAGCTCCTCGACAGGGCGCGAGCAGTACTTC
CASSSTGREQYF
>14|TRBJ1-5|.|TRBD1|TRBV5-1
TGCGCCAGCAGCGCCGGGACAGGACATCAGCCCCAGCATTTT
CASSAGTGHQPQHF
>13|TRBJ2-5|few|.|TRBV29-1
TGCAGCGTCCACCTCAGGGGCCTTGAGACCCAGTACTTC
CSVHLRGLETQYF
>15|TRBJ2-2|few|.|TRBV6-1
TGTGCCAGCAAGAACAGGGTTTCGAACACCGGGGAGCTGTTTTTT
CASKNRVSNTGELFF
>15|TRBJ2-1|once|.|TRBV28
TGTGCCAGCAGTTTATATTGGCCGGAGCGCAATGAGCAGTTCTTC
CASSLYWPERNEQFF
>16|TRBJ2-7|.|TRBD2|TRBV10-3
TGTGCCATCAGTGAGGGAACTAGCGGGAGATCGTACGAGCAGTACTTC
CAISEGTSGRSYEQYF
>16|TRBJ2-7|.|.|TRBV7-9
TGTGCCAGCAGCTTTTTTGGACGGGATTCCTCCTACGAGCAGTACTTC
CASSFFGRDSSYEQYF
>16|TRBJ1-5|.|TRBD1|TRBV28
TGTGCCAGCAGTCCTGACAGGGCCGGAGGCAATCAGCCCCAGCATTTT
CASSPDRAGGNQPQHF
>14|TRBJ2-1|.|TRBD2|TRBV7-9
TGTGCCAGCAGCTTCGCGGGAGCGGTGAATGAGCAGTTCTTC
CASSFAGAVNEQFF
>18|TRBJ2-2|.|TRBD2|TRBV7-2
TGTGCCAGCAGCTTAGACCTGGCTAGCGGGAGTATGGCCGGGGAGCTGTTTTTT
CASSLDLASGSMAGELFF
>15|TRBJ2-6|few|.|TRBV9
TGTGCCAGCAGCGTACAGGGCATGGGGGCCAACGTCCTGACTTTC
CASSVQGMGANVLTF
>14|TRBJ2-1|.|TRBD1|TRBV28
TGTGCCAGCAGTTTCGGGACAGTAAACAATGAGCAGTTCTTC
CASSFGTVNNEQFF
>14|TRBJ1-1|few|TRBD1|TRBV19
TGTGCCAGTAGTATGGAGATCGGACAGGCTGAAGCTTTCTTT
CASSMEIGQAEAFF
>10|TRBJ1-1|few|.|TRBV20-1
TGCAGTGCCGTTTACACTGAAGCTTTCTTT
CSAVYTEAFF
>14|TRBJ2-1|.|TRBD1|TRBV10-3
TGTGCCATCAGGGGGGACAGGACTACAAATGAGCAGTTCTTC
CAIRGDRTTNEQFF
>17|TRBJ2-5|.|TRBD2|TRBV4-2
TGTGCCAGCAGCTTGGCCGGGTCAGCGGGGGGGCGAGAGACCCAGTACTTC
CASSLAGSAGGRETQYF
>15|TRBJ2-7|.|.|TRBV7-6
TGTGCCAGCAGCTTAGCGGTGGACATCTCCTACGAGCAGTACTTC
CASSLAVDISYEQYF
>14|TRBJ2-1|few|TRBD2|TRBV5-1
TGCGCCAGCAGCTTGGGACTAGCGGGGAGTGAGCAGTTCTTC
CASSLGLAGSEQFF
>15|TRBJ2-7|few|TRBD1|TRBV7-2
TGTGCCAGCAGCTTAACAGGACAGGGGGGCTACGAGCAGTACTTC
CASSLTGQGGYEQYF
>15|TRBJ1-2|.|.|TRBV7-8
TGTGCCAGCAGCCGACGACTGCCCGAGGGTGATGGCTACACCTTC
CASSRRLPEGDGYTF
>15|TRBJ2-1|few|TRBD2|TRBV5-1
TGCGCCAGCAGCTTTTTTACTAGCGGGAACAATGAGCAGTTCTTC
CASSFFTSGNNEQFF
>14|TRBJ1-2|.|.|TRBV10-3
TGTGCCATCAGTGAGTCGACAGGAAGCTATGGCTACACCTTC
CAISESTGSYGYTF
>17|TRBJ1-5|few|.|TRBV12-2
.
CASRSVSWARGNQPQHF
>15|TRBJ2-7|.|TRBD2|TRBV7-2
TGTGCCAGCAGCTTTAGCGGGAGGGGTTCCTACGAGCAGTACTTC
CASSFSGRGSYEQYF
>13|TRBJ1-1|few|.|TRBV29-1
TGCAGCGTTGCTTCTCAAGAGGGCACTGAAGCTTTCTTT
CSVASQEGTEAFF
>16|TRBJ2-3|few|TRBD1|TRBV5-4
TGTGCCAGCAGCTTAAAGGGGGCGCTTAGTACAGATACGCAGTATTTT
CASSLKGALSTDTQYF
>13|TRBJ1-1|once|TRBD1|TRBV30
TGTGCCTGGAGGACAGGGCTGAACACTGAAACTTTCTTT
CAWRTGLNTETFF
>16|TRBJ2-1|.|TRBD2|TRBV28
TGTGCCAGCAGTTTATTGGCCCTAGCGGGGGGAAATGAGCAGTTCTTC
CASSLLALAGGNEQFF
>11|TRBJ1-1|.|.|TRBV30
TGTGCCTGGAGTGTACAAGTAGAAGCTTTCTTT
CAWSVQVEAFF
>12|TRBJ1-5|many|.|TRBV29-1
TGCAGCGCTGGACAGCTAGATCAGCCCCAGCATTTT
CSAGQLDQPQHF
>14|TRBJ1-5|.|.|TRBV10-3
TGTGCCATCAGTGGACAGGATAGCAATCAGCCCCAGCATTTT
CAISGQDSNQPQHF
>16|TRBJ2-5|.|.|TRBV18
TGTGCCAGCTCACCCCTAAGGTCAGGGGTCGGGGAGACCCAGTACTTC
CASSPLRSGVGETQYF
>16|TRBJ1-1|few|.|TRBV6-1
TGTGCCAGCAGTGAACAGGGGTCGACCTCACTCACTGAAGCTTTCTTT
CASSEQGSTSLTEAFF
>15|TRBJ1-2|few|.|TRBV5-7
TGTGCCAGCAGCTTGATATGGGGCTGCGGCTATGGCTACACCTTC
CASSLIWGCGYGYTF
>14|TRBJ1-2|.|.|TRBV28
TGTGCCAGCAGTTCCCCCTCAGGGTCCTATGGCTACACCTTC
CASSSPSGSYGYTF
>13|TRBJ1-1|few|.|TRBV29-1
TGCAGCGTTGGTGGACAGCCGGACCTTGAAGCTTTCTTT
CSVGGQPDLEAFF
>15|TRBJ1-3|few|TRBD1|TRBV30
TGTGCCTGGGCAAGGACAGGGAACTCTGGAAACACCATATATTTT
CAWARTGNSGNTIYF
>15|TRBJ2-7|few|.|TRBV18
TGTGCCAGCTCACCACAGGGGGGGAGCTCCTACGAGCAGTACTTC
CASSPQGGSSYEQYF